What follows is one TCR beta chain and its context. Antigen: not known. These data belong to a study of early T cells in non-severe SARS-CoV-2 infection. Study-level background: Sequencing input comprised bulk RNA from unsorted whole blood; chain pairing was not available. Study-wide findings and caveats: Comparison of clonotypes with VDJdb favored anti-spike CD8 responses while missing private and CD4 specificities.

With V trimmed by 5 bases and J by 0 bases, 15 bases remained unmatched. CDR3 length equals 18 residues. From germline, CDR1 is MNHEY and CDR2 SMNVEV (reference sequence). Separate cDNA molecules each had unique molecular identifiers attached to them. TCRdb processed the 5' RACE reads anew with MiXCR; each CDR3 protein has one entry. The sample records approximately 70,000 distinct CDR3 sequences, 9.5% to 15% being singletons. The TCR was taken from an adult who was a healthcare worker with PCR-confirmed SARS-CoV-2 infection or an uninfected control (not recorded which). The donor label of this sample is uncertain. This chain uses TRBV27 with TRBJ2-7; 8 nucleotides align to TRBD2. Sequenced material: whole blood, taken at baseline. CDR3 DNA: TGTGCCAGCAGTGAGACTAGCGATCTGGTTCGACGCTCCTACGAGCAGTACTTC. Amino acids: CASSETSDLVRRSYEQYF.